This T cell receptor beta chain was sequenced in a study of radiotherapy plus CTLA-4 blockade in lung cancer. Study results and caveats: Blood-borne expansion of tumor-derived TCR clones followed radiotherapy plus ipilimumab.

With regard to this clone: The antigen remains undetermined.

The ends lost 2 bases at V and 2 bases at J; junction bases unmatched: 7. This CDR3 has 16 amino acids. The germline CDR1 and CDR2 sequences are MNHNS and SASEGT. TCRdb keeps only in-frame clones here, not all; method: immunoSEQ multiplex PCR. The sample has 50,000 to 70,000 clones, 82% seen once. The chain is built from TRBV6-1 and TRBJ2-7, with 9 bases aligning to TRBD2. This receptor was identified in a human donor with non-small cell lung cancer whose response to radiotherapy plus ipilimumab could not be evaluated. Sequencing was performed on peripheral blood, taken from a patient treated with radiotherapy plus ipilimumab. The DNA for the CDR3 is TGTGCCAGCAGTGAAAGGTTTAGCGGGAGTACCTACGAGCAGTACTTC. It specifies CASSERFSGSTYEQYF.